The source of this T cell receptor beta chain is a study of T-cell reconstitution after alpha-beta-depleted transplantation in children. Construction of the TCRbeta library involved unique molecular identifiers. TCRdb passed the PCR reads through MiXCR, listing each CDR3 protein once. This repertoire shows 550,000 to 600,000 distinct CDR3 sequences, 23% found once; its top ten account for roughly 14%. This clonotype was seen a handful of times. Antigen: not known. V gave up 1 base and J gave up 6 bases, with 10 bases separating them. The CDR3 consists of 13 residues. Findings and limits, study-wide: Diversity and T-cell counts at one year after transplant derived mostly from new T cells. At around two months after transplant, the alpha-beta T cells were reportedly derived from several hundred expanded clones that came from non-depleted graft cells.

The sequencing used PBMCs, mostly from graft donor cells, collected 360 days after TCRalphabeta/CD19-depleted stem cell transplant. The rearrangement joins TRBV12-3 or TRBV12-4 to TRBJ2-7; D is ambiguous. This clonotype was obtained from a boy younger than two who had a stem cell transplant for acute myeloid leukemia, so the T cells may come from the graft donor. CDR3 DNA sequence: TGTGCCAGCAGTTTAGGAGTAGCCTCCGAGCAGTACTTC. It specifies CASSLGVASEQYF.